This T cell receptor (beta chain) was identified in a study of CD8 T cells in Susac syndrome. In the multiple sclerosis control group, patients were treatment-naive and had stable or active relapsing-remitting disease. TEMRA cells were FACS-enriched and CD8+ and CD4+ T cells negatively isolated. The germline V gene encodes CDR1 MGHRA and CDR2 YSYEKL. The CDR3 runs to 14 residues. Trimming took 0 bases from V and 7 from J, leaving 10 bases between them. RNA in amounts of 0.5 to 1 ug was reverse transcribed with random hexamers. Multiplex PCR with immunoSEQ amplified the TCR beta CDR3 across 54 Vbeta and 13 Jbeta. TCRdb re-called the immunoSEQ multiplex PCR reads with MiXCR, one entry per CDR3 protein. The table includes some 63,000 distinct CDR3 sequences, roughly 94% detected once.

The specimen sequenced was CD8+ T cells from PBMCs. The origin of this receptor is a human donor with multiple sclerosis. The chain is built from TRBV4-1 and TRBJ1-5; D is undetermined. The CDR3, as DNA: TGCGCCAGCAGCCAAGAGACCAGGATCCAGCCCCAGCATTTT. Protein sequence: CASSQETRIQPQHF.